This TCR beta chain was observed in a study of technical replicates of blood from a few donors. V gave up 2 bases and J gave up 2 bases, with 7 bases separating them. This CDR3 has 14 residues. The V gene's germline CDR1 is SGHTA and CDR2 FQGNSA. TCRdb keeps only in-frame clones here, not all; method: immunoSEQ multiplex PCR. The table includes more than 70,000 clones, around 90% detected once. The TCR sequence derives from a human donor in good health. The sample consisted of T cells isolated from PBMCs. This chain joins TRBV7-2 and TRBJ1-5; D unresolved. CDR3 sequence: CASSLRGGNQPQHF. CDR3 coding DNA: TGTGCCAGCAGCTTACGCGGGGGCAATCAGCCCCAGCATTTT.